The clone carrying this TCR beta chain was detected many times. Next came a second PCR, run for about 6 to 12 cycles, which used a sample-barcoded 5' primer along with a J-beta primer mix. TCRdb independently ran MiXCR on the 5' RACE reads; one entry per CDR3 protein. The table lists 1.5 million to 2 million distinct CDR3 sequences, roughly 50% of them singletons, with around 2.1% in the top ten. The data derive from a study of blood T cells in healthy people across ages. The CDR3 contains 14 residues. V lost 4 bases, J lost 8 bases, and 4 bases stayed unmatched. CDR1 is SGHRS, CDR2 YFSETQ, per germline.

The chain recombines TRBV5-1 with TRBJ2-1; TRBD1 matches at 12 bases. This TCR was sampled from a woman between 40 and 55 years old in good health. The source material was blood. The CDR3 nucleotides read TGCGCCAGCAGCCAGGGACAGGGGGCGGATGAGCAGTTCTTC. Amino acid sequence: CASSQGQGADEQFF.